This TCR beta chain was sequenced in a study of T-cell reconstitution after alpha-beta-depleted transplantation in children. Researchers prepared the TCRbeta library using unique molecular identifiers, the study reports. TCRdb analysed the PCR reads with MiXCR anew, one entry per CDR3 protein. The sample lists some 300,000 distinct CDR3 sequences, around 9.1% occurring once. This clonotype was seen ten or more times. In germline, CDR1 is PRHDT, CDR2 FYEKMQ (reference sequence). CDR3 size: 15 residues. V shed 3 bases, J shed 6 bases, and the junction held 7 bases outside the gene matches. The J gene is TRBJ1-5, the V gene TRBV13; 8 positions match TRBD1. The sample in question was PBMCs, obtained before TCRalphabeta/CD19-depleted stem cell transplant. The receptor was isolated from a boy under two years old with acute myeloid leukemia, due to receive a stem cell transplant. The CDR3 DNA follows: TGTGCCAGCAGCTTCGGGACAGGCGGCAGTCAGCCCCAGCATTTT. It encodes CASSFGTGGSQPQHF.